Reported below is one T cell receptor (beta chain). Its antigen remains unknown. The sample comes from a study of shared clonotypes between healthy human individuals. The CDR3 has 17 residues. J gave up 4 bases and V 0 bases, and 8 bases lay outside the gene matches. The germline V gene has CDR1 SGHNT and CDR2 YYREEE (reference sequence). Study findings and constraints: Limited genetic and exposure-history diversity came from having few donors. Larger richness was generally estimated for naive than memory subsets.

Healthy adults negative for HIV, lacking recent acute infections or vaccinations, served as donors. The genomic DNA of each subset was split evenly across several immunoSEQ plates. TCRdb's copy holds only in-frame clones and misses some; the assay was immunoSEQ multiplex PCR. The repertoire holds 850,000 to 1,100,000 clones, with around three quarters as singletons. The chain recombines TRBV5-4 with TRBJ2-7, with 12 bases fitting TRBD2. This sequence originates from a man between 18 and 29 years old in good health. Some clones in this sample may be carry-over from other donors' samples. Sequenced: memory CD4+ T cells from PBMCs. Subset denoted: CD45RA-negative fraction. CDR3 in DNA: TGTGCCAGCAGCTTGGGCCCTAGCGGGAGGGCCTCGTACGAGCAGTACTTC. Its protein product is CASSLGPSGRASYEQYF.